This is a list of T cell receptor beta chains from one sample in a study of blood T cell repertoires in COVID-19. TCRdb's copy holds only in-frame clones and misses some; the assay was immunoSEQ multiplex PCR. Here the sample spans roughly 160,000 clones, 70% to 90% being singletons. Sequencing was carried out using peripheral blood. These receptor sequences come from an elderly man with COVID-19, enrolled during active disease. CDR3s include the opening cysteine and the closing phenylalanine or tryptophan. A D gene is named only where the DNA matches it firmly. Some rows mark clone size as missing; the rest say once, few, many or name a class of expanded clone.

size	V	J	D	DNA	CDR3
-	TRBV14	TRBJ2-3	TRBD2	TGTGCCAGCAGCCTGGGGGGGGATGTGGATACGCAGTATTTT	CASSLGGDVDTQYF
-	TRBV29-1	TRBJ2-7	TRBD1	TGCAGCACCGGGACAGGGCCTGAGCAGTACTTC	CSTGTGPEQYF
-	TRBV6-2/TRBV6-3	TRBJ2-5	-	TGTGCCAGCAGTTACATTGGAGGGGAGACCCAGTACTTC	CASSYIGGETQYF
-	TRBV4-1	TRBJ1-5	TRBD1	TGCGCCAGCACCCAGGAGGCGACAGGGCGCAATCAGCCCCAGCATTTT	CASTQEATGRNQPQHF
-	TRBV10-3	TRBJ2-1	-	TGTGCCATCAGTGGTCTACAGGGAGTCATGAATGAGCAGTTCTTC	CAISGLQGVMNEQFF
-	TRBV6-6	TRBJ2-7	-	TGTGCCAGCAGTTACTCCGTCGGGGAGCAGTACTTC	CASSYSVGEQYF
-	TRBV7-8	TRBJ1-4	-	TGTGCCAGCAGCTTGACTCTTAATGAAAAACTGTTTTTT	CASSLTLNEKLFF
-	TRBV6-2/TRBV6-3	TRBJ1-1	-	TGTGCCAGCAGTTCCGGTGGGAGGGTTGAAGCTTTCTTT	CASSSGGRVEAFF
-	TRBV7-6	TRBJ2-5	TRBD1	TGTGCCAGCAGCTTTGGGACAGGGAGGGAGACCCAGTACTTC	CASSFGTGRETQYF
-	TRBV6-4	TRBJ2-2	-	TGTGCCAGCAGACGGGACATGAACACCGGGGAGCTGTTTTTT	CASRRDMNTGELFF
-	TRBV18	TRBJ1-5	TRBD1	TGTGCCAGCTCACCGGGACAGACCAATCAGCCCCAGCATTTT	CASSPGQTNQPQHF
-	TRBV2	TRBJ1-2	-	TGTGCCAGCAGCGTCGGGGGGCAGTACTATGGCTACACCTTC	CASSVGGQYYGYTF
-	TRBV6-2/TRBV6-3	TRBJ2-2	TRBD1	TGTGCCAGCAGTCGGACAGGGGGCAAGGAGGCCGGGGAGCTGTTTTTT	CASSRTGGKEAGELFF
-	TRBV5-5	TRBJ1-6	TRBD1	TGTGCCAGCAGCCGACAGGGTTCCGGCTCCTATAATTCACCCCTCCACTTT	CASSRQGSGSYNSPLHF
few	TRBV7-2	TRBJ1-5	-	TGTGCCAGCAGCTTATTCAGAACCGATCAGCCCCAGCATTTT	CASSLFRTDQPQHF
-	TRBV9	TRBJ2-3	TRBD2	TGTGCCAGCAGCGTACTGGCGGGGGATGGGGTTACGCAGTATTTT	CASSVLAGDGVTQYF
-	TRBV11-2	TRBJ1-3	-	TGTGCCAGCAGCACCCGGTCCGACAGCTCTGGAAACACCATATATTTT	CASSTRSDSSGNTIYF
-	TRBV11-2	TRBJ2-3	TRBD2	TGTGCCAGCAGCCAGATAGCGGGGGGCCTCACAGATACGCAGTATTTT	CASSQIAGGLTDTQYF
-	TRBV18	TRBJ2-5	TRBD2	TGTGCCAGCTCCCCCCTAGCGGCACAAGAGACCCAGTACTTC	CASSPLAAQETQYF
-	TRBV9	TRBJ1-2	TRBD1	TGTGCCAGCAGCGTGTCGGGACAGTTTGGGAACTATGGCTACACCTTC	CASSVSGQFGNYGYTF
-	TRBV3-1/TRBV3-2	TRBJ2-3	TRBD2	TGTGCCAGCAGATTGTCCGGGGGGATAGATACGCAGTATTTT	CASRLSGGIDTQYF
-	TRBV27	TRBJ1-2	TRBD1	TGTGCCAGCAGTCTCTGGACAGGGGATGGCTACACCTTC	CASSLWTGDGYTF